These 12 T cell receptor beta chains share one sample of origin, sequenced in a study of sequential checkpoint blockade in melanoma. The treatment was: randomized to nivolumab then ipilimumab (arm A) or the reverse (arm B). TCRdb keeps only in-frame clones here, not all; method: immunoSEQ multiplex PCR. The sample carries fewer than 4,500 clones, roughly 17% recorded once. The sequencing used tumor tissue (inferred from file names), collected from a patient given nivolumab and ipilimumab in sequence. Receptors originate from a human donor with melanoma.

By share, this clone counts as medium-sized. The rearrangement links TRBV11-3 to TRBJ2-5; perhaps D is TRBD1 or TRBD2 (6 bases each). Trimming pared 4 bases from V and 0 bases from J, leaving 18 bases between. Germline V gene sequence: CDR1 SGHNT, CDR2 YENEEA. This CDR3 has 17 residues. CDR3 bases: TGTGCCAGCAGCTCCCTCGGGGGCGGGGTGAACCAAGAGACCCAGTACTTC. This encodes CASSSLGGGVNQETQYF. The variable domain in full, with the rest retrieved from reference TRBV11-3 and TRBJ2-5, is EAGVVQSPRYKIIEKKQPVAFWCNPISGHNTLYWYLQNLGQGPELLIRYENEEAVDDSQLPKDRFSAERLKGVDSTLKIQPAELGDSAVYLCASSSLGGGVNQETQYFGPGTRLLVL.

The rearrangement joins TRBV29-1 to TRBJ2-5; no clear D gene. Germline V gene data show CDR1 as SQVTM and CDR2 as ANQGSEA. Trimming stripped 2 bases from V and 5 bases from J, with 9 bases between. The CDR3 totals 12 residues. The CDR3 DNA is TGCAGCGTTGAAACTGGGTGGGAGACCCAGTACTTC. Protein product: CSVETGWETQYF.

V and J are TRBV6-8 and TRBJ1-5, with a possible D match to TRBD1 (5 bases). V dropped 6 bases and J dropped 6 bases, with 24 bases sitting between them. This CDR3 is 17 amino acids long. Germline V gene sequence: CDR1 MNHGY, CDR2 SAAAGT. The DNA of the CDR3 is TGTGCCAGCAGGAAAAGACTCGGTGAGGGGCTCGGTCAGCCCCAGCATTTT. Translated, it gives CASRKRLGEGLGQPQHF.

The V call is TRBV6-8, the J call TRBJ2-7, with D possibly matching TRBD1 (6 bases). Germline values: CDR1 MNHGY, CDR2 SAAAGT. Trimming removed 5 bases at V and 5 bases at J, with 19 bases between. This CDR3 is 15 amino acids long. CDR3 DNA sequence: TGTGCCAGCAGTGACGTCCAGACAGGAATCGACGAGCAGTACTTC. Its protein product is CASSDVQTGIDEQYF.

This clone was observed a few times. The chain recombines TRBV6-8 with TRBJ2-2; the match to TRBD2 covers 7 bases. Germline V gene lookup returns CDR1 MNHGY and CDR2 SAAAGT. This CDR3 has 16 amino acids. J lost 3 bases, V lost 5 bases, and 9 bases had no gene match. DNA of the CDR3: TGTGCCAGCAGTGCCGGGAGGTTCTTAGACACCGGGGAGCTGTTTTTT. Translation: CASSAGRFLDTGELFF.

This clone has a handful of counts. The J gene is TRBJ1-4, the V gene TRBV6-8; 8 bases agree with TRBD1. V shed 6 bases, J shed 7 bases, and the junction held 4 bases outside the gene matches. This CDR3 region has 13 residues. CDR1 MNHGY and CDR2 SAAAGT come from the germline V gene. CDR3 nucleotides: TGTGCCAGCAGCCCCGGGACAGGTGAAAAACTGTTTTTT. This gives the protein CASSPGTGEKLFF.

This clone was counted between two and nine times. The chain couples TRBV19 to TRBJ1-5; D unclear. The V gene's germline CDR1 is LNHDA and CDR2 SQIVND (reference sequence). With 1 base removed from V and 3 bases from J, the gap between germline ends came to 7 bases. CDR3 length: 14 residues. The CDR3 region has the DNA TGTGCCAGTAGTATAGCGGCCGCCAATCAGCCCCAGCATTTT. Its protein product is CASSIAAANQPQHF.

This clone is labeled medium-sized. The chain recombines TRBV6-8 with TRBJ2-7; 8 bases agree with TRBD2. The CDR3 length is 13 residues. The V segment lost 6 bases and the J segment 5 bases; nucleotides outside the gene matches: 6. Germline CDR1 is MNHGY and CDR2 is SAAAGT. The CDR3 DNA reads TGTGCCAGCAGCCACGGGAGGGACCACGAGCAGTACTTC. Its protein is CASSHGRDHEQYF.

V gene TRBV28 combines with J gene TRBJ2-1, with D possibly TRBD2 on 6 matching bases. V lost 5 bases to trimming and J lost 9 bases, with 20 bases between them. CDR3 length equals 15 residues. From germline, CDR1 is MDHEN and CDR2 SYDVKM. CDR3 coding DNA: TGTGCCAGCAGTCCCCCCGGGACTGGGTTTTTTGAGCAGTTCTTC. The encoded protein is CASSPPGTGFFEQFF.

This clone is categorized as medium-sized. This sequence joins TRBV11-3 and TRBJ2-7; D uncertain. The germline CDR1 and CDR2 sequences are SGHNT and YENEEA. Trimming shortened V by 5 bases and J by 4 bases, and 18 bases separated the two germline ends. The length of the CDR3 is 15 residues. The CDR3: CASSPTAAFGYEQYF. For the CDR3, the DNA is TGTGCCAGCAGCCCGACCGCGGCATTTGGGTACGAGCAGTACTTC.

This clone is medium-sized (0.01 to 0.1%) by share. V gene TRBV6-8 combines with J gene TRBJ1-4; 7 nucleotides match TRBD1. The CDR3 has 15 residues. V was clipped by 6 bases and J by 5 bases; unmatched bases: 9. Per the germline V gene, CDR1 is MNHGY and CDR2 is SAAAGT. CDR3 protein: CASRDSGGANEKLFF. For the CDR3, the DNA is TGTGCCAGCAGAGACTCAGGGGGGGCGAATGAAAAACTGTTTTTT.

The chain carries TRBV15 and TRBJ2-1; possibly TRBD1 or TRBD2 for D (7 bases each). The CDR3 has 15 amino acids. The germline CDR1 and CDR2 sequences are LNHNV and YYDKDF (reference sequence). The V and J ends lost 2 bases and 7 bases respectively, with 15 bases between them. CDR3 DNA: TGTGCCACCAGCAGACTCCAGGGGGGGCGGAATGAGCAGTTCTTC. Protein: CATSRLQGGRNEQFF.